Listed here are 2 T cell receptor beta chains from one sample, sequenced in a study of response to subunit inactivated influenza vaccine. TCRdb independently ran MiXCR on the RT-PCR reads; one entry per CDR3 protein. In the table there are 590,000 or so distinct CDR3 sequences, about 14% of which are singletons. The specimen was PBMCs from blood, collected 14 to 15 days before vaccination. The source is a man between 50 and 59 years old who received an inactivated influenza vaccine.

There are a few counts of this clonotype. The chain uses TRBV12-3 or TRBV12-4 and TRBJ2-5; the D is unclear. The CDR3 has 13 residues. The V gene lost 6 bases and the J gene lost 5 bases, with 13 bases spanning the gap. This CDR3 is CASRTTLGETQYF. The CDR3 nucleotides read TGTGCCAGCAGGACAACTTTGGGCGAGACCCAGTACTTC.

In this sample, this clonotype turned up many times. The J gene is TRBJ2-1, the V gene TRBV5-1; perhaps TRBD1 as D (6 bases). Trimming took 1 base from V and 5 from J, leaving 7 bases between them. CDR1 and CDR2 (germline): SGHRS, YFSETQ. This CDR3 has 13 amino acids. As DNA, the CDR3 is TGCGCCAGCAGCTTGACAGGGAACAATGAGCAGTTCTTC. It is translated as CASSLTGNNEQFF.